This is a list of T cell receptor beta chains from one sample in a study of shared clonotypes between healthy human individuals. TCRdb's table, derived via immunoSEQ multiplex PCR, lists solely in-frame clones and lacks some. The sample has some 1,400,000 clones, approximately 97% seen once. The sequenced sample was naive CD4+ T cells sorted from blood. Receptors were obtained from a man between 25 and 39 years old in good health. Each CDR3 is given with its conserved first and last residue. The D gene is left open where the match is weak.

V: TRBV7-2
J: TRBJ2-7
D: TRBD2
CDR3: CASSSGTSGSYYEQYF

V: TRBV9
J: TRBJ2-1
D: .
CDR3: CASSVRLGESNEQFF

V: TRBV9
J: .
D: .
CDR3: CASSPFLGYEQYF

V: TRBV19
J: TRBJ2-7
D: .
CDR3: CASSIRPTSSYEQYF

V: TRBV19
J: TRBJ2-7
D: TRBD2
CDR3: CASSPPRGRGLAGSYEQYF

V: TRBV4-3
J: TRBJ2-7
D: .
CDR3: CASSQESEPRWQGIYEQYF

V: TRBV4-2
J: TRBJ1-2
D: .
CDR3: CASSQEVRLVRAYGYTF

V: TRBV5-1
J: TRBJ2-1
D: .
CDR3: CASSLERGDFNEQFF

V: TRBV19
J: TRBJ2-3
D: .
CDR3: CASSIGSALSTDTQYF

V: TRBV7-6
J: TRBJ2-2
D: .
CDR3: CASSPIDPGGVTGELFF

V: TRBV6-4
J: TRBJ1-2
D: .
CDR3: CASSDFPGPNYGYTF

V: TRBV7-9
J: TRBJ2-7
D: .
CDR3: CASSLRAQYEQYF

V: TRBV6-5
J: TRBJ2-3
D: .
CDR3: CASSSIVGGTDTQYF

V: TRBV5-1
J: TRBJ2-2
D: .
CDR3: CASSPQGGTGTGELFF

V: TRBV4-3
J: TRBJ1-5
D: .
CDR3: CASSQVRGISGQPQHF

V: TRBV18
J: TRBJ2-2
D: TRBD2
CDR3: CASSQRERDTGELFF

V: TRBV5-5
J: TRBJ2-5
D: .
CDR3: CASSSGLSQETQYF

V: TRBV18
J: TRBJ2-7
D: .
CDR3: CASSPIAGANEQYF

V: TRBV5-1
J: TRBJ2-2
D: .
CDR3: CASSLVGFNTGELFF

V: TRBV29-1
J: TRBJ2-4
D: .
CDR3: CSVVSLEIQYF

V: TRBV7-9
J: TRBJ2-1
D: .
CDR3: CASSHGGDRPYNEQFF

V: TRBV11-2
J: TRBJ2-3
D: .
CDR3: CASSLRNTPSRFTDTQYF

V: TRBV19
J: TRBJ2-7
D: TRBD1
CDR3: CASSRRDRAYEQYF

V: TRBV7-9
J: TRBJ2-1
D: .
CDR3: CASSFKWEISEQFF

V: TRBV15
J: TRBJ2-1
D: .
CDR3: CATSREPLYNEQFF

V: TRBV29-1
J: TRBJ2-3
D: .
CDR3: CSVWGRFTDTQYF

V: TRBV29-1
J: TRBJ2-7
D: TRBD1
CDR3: CSVRQGSYEQYF

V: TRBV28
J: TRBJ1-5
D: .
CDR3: CASSFITPGAQPQHF

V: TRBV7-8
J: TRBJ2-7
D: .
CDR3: CASSVEGVIISYEQYF

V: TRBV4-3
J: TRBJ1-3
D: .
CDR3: CASSQDEGNGNTIYF

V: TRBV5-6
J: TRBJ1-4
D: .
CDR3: CASSLYVFQGGEKLFF

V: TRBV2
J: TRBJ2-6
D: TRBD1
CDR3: CASSYTRGPMGPGANVLTF

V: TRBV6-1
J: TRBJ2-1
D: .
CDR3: CASSAGSGSYNEQFF

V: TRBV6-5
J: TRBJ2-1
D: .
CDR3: CASSSEPPLGYNEQFF

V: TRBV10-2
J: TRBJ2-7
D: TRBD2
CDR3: CASSALAGGTYEQYF

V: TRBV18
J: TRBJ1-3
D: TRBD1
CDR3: CASSPDRASGNTIYF

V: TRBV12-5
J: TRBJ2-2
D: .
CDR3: CASGLNSATGELFF

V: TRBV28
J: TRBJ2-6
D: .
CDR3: CASSLRLRSGANVLTF

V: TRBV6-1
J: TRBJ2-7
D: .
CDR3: CASSEAGRASEQYF

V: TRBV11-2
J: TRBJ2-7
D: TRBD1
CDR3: CASSPRGTEGPFYEQYF

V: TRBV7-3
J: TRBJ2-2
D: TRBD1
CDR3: CASSLRDSTGELFF

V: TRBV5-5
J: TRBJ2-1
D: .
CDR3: CASSLEYFYNEQFF

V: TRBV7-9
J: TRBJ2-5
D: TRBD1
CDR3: CASSLVRDSFVWTQYF

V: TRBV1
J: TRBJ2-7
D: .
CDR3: CTSSQDLGPRDCNEQYF

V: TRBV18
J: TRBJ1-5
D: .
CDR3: CASSPLDASANQPQHF

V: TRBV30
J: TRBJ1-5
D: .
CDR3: CAWSDSGGGRNQPQHF

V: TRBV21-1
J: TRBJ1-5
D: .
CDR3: CAPFRATGGPPDFYQPQHF

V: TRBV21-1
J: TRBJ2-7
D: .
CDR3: CASSKIGESPSSYEQYF

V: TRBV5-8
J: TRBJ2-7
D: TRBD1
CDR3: CASSLTGTGLYEQYF

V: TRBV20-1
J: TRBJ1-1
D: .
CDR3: CSASASGGAFF

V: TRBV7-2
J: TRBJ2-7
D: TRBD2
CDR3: CASSLYAGASYEQYF

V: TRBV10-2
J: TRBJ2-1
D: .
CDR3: CASSVRGALWFNEQFF

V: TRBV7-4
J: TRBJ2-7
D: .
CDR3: CASSLVGHEQYF

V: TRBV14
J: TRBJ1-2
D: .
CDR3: CASSLQVRGYGYTF